The text below deals with one T cell receptor beta chain. As yet, its antigen is unknown. This sample was taken from a study of CD8+CD57+ T cells in acquired aplastic anemia. Across the whole study: Quantities of DNA derived from sorted CD4+ and CD8+ cells averaged 3.2 ug. Healthy CD8+ samples averaged about 11 million reads. Broader study findings: Controls and patients did not differ significantly in CD8+ Simpson's diversity. Comparison of patients with controls identified some 29 shared CD8+ CDR3 sequences.

TCR beta VDJ and CDR3 were profiled, and genomic DNA was the template. A single record per CDR3 protein comes from TCRdb applying MiXCR to the reads. The sample holds hundreds of thousands of distinct CDR3 sequences; about 70% are singletons and the top ten take 4%. Germline CDR1 and CDR2: SNHLY and FYNNEI. Trimming cost V 9 bases and J 7 bases; bases outside gene matches: 7. This CDR3 is built from 13 residues. This receptor was identified in a human donor in good health, serving as a control. This chain uses TRBV2 with TRBJ1-4; 8 bases agree with TRBD1. Material for sequencing was sorted CD4+, CD8+, or CD8+CD57+ T cells (not recorded which) from PBMCs. The CDR3 spells CASTGTGSEKLFF. The DNA for the CDR3 is TGTGCCAGTACGGGGACAGGTTCTGAAAAACTGTTTTTT.